A selection of T cell receptor beta chains follows, all from one sample in a study of T-cell reconstitution after alpha-beta-depleted transplantation in children. One entry per CDR3 protein, called by TCRdb with MiXCR from the PCR reads. Among 800,000 to 1,000,000 distinct CDR3 sequences listed, about 29% were seen once. The sequenced sample was PBMCs, mostly from graft donor cells, obtained 360 days after TCRalphabeta/CD19-depleted stem cell transplant. The source is a boy less than two years old who had a stem cell transplant for SCID, so the T cells may come from the graft donor. Both conserved end residues are part of each CDR3. The D gene is left open where the match is weak. Clone size is not always given. Where it is, it says once, few, many or a class for expanded clones.

D,J,V,size,CDR3,DNA
NA,TRBJ2-1,TRBV20-1,NA,CSARRNEQFF,TGCAGTGCCCGAAGGAATGAGCAGTTCTTC
NA,TRBJ1-2,TRBV20-1,few,CSARLGFGYGYTF,TGCAGTGCTAGGCTGGGGTTTGGCTATGGCTACACCTTC
TRBD1,TRBJ2-7,TRBV5-1,few,CASSTGTGIPYEQYF,TGCGCCAGCAGCACCGGGACAGGTATACCATACGAGCAGTACTTC
NA,TRBJ2-3,TRBV7-6,few,CASSRTGGGTDTQYF,TGTGCCAGCAGCCGAACAGGGGGGGGCACAGATACGCAGTATTTT
NA,TRBJ2-7,TRBV7-2,NA,CASSLGGYQQYF,TGTGCCAGCAGCTTAGGAGGGTATCAGCAGTACTTC
NA,TRBJ2-7,TRBV5-1,NA,CASRPTLTYEQYF,TGCGCCAGCAGGCCCACACTAACCTACGAGCAGTACTTC
TRBD2,TRBJ2-5,TRBV20-1,few,CSAPPTGGRVEETQYF,TGCAGTGCCCCGCCTACGGGGGGAAGGGTCGAAGAGACCCAGTACTTC
NA,TRBJ1-4,TRBV28,NA,CASTRGTLSTNEKLFF,TGTGCCAGCACTAGAGGGACTCTTTCAACTAATGAAAAACTGTTTTTT
NA,TRBJ2-5,TRBV5-1,NA,CASSPRAPVGETQYF,TGCGCCAGCAGCCCCCGGGCCCCCGTGGGAGAGACCCAGTACTTC
TRBD1,TRBJ2-5,TRBV29-1,many,CSVVDDRGRPQETQYF,TGCAGCGTTGTGGACGACAGGGGGCGTCCCCAAGAGACCCAGTACTTC
NA,TRBJ2-1,TRBV4-1,NA,CASRAQLSYNEQFF,TGCGCCAGCAGAGCGCAGCTCTCCTACAATGAGCAGTTCTTC
NA,TRBJ1-1,TRBV7-2,NA,CASRRPGQTNTEAFF,TGTGCCAGCAGGCGTCCGGGACAAACGAACACTGAAGCTTTCTTT
NA,TRBJ1-4,TRBV5-1,NA,CASSYGTLNEKLFF,TGCGCCAGCAGCTACGGGACACTTAATGAAAAACTGTTTTTT
TRBD2,TRBJ2-3,TRBV4-3,NA,CASSPEAGGLSTDTQYF,TGCGCCAGCAGCCCCGAAGCGGGGGGGCTGAGCACAGATACGCAGTATTTT
NA,TRBJ2-7,TRBV28,few,CASSSQGSREQYF,TGTGCCAGCAGCTCACAGGGTTCGAGGGAGCAGTACTTC
TRBD2,TRBJ2-5,TRBV28,few,CASSFPRLGAGGPYQETQYF,TGTGCCAGCAGTTTCCCACGACTCGGAGCGGGGGGGCCATACCAAGAGACCCAGTACTTC
TRBD1,TRBJ1-6,TRBV7-2,NA,CASSLASGTGSSPLHF,TGTGCCAGCAGCTTAGCGTCCGGGACAGGGAGTTCACCCCTCCACTTT
NA,TRBJ2-3,TRBV27,few,CASTLRAGSTDTQYF,TGTGCCAGCACCTTACGGGCAGGTAGCACAGATACGCAGTATTTT
NA,TRBJ1-1,TRBV12-3/TRBV12-4,NA,CASSSHLGGSEAFF,TGTGCCAGCAGTTCCCACCTAGGGGGTTCCGAAGCTTTCTTT
NA,TRBJ2-7,TRBV10-3,NA,CAISGQLYEQYF,TGTGCCATCAGCGGCCAACTCTACGAGCAGTACTTC
TRBD2,TRBJ2-1,TRBV2,NA,CASTPWTSGGTEQFF,TGTGCCAGCACCCCTTGGACTAGCGGGGGGACTGAGCAGTTCTTC
NA,TRBJ1-6,TRBV15,few,CATSRDPDNSPLHF,TGTGCCACCAGCAGAGATCCCGATAATTCACCCCTCCACTTT
TRBD1,TRBJ1-2,TRBV15,NA,CATSGDSRIYGYTF,TGTGCCACCAGTGGGGACAGTCGCATCTATGGCTACACCTTC
NA,TRBJ2-7,TRBV15,NA,CATSRGIKKNEQYF,TGTGCCACCAGCAGGGGAATCAAAAAGAACGAGCAGTACTTC
NA,TRBJ2-5,TRBV28,few,CASMTAIQETQYF,TGTGCCAGCATGACAGCTATACAAGAGACCCAGTACTTC
NA,TRBJ2-5,TRBV29-1,few,CSVEAHRVVQETQYF,TGCAGCGTTGAAGCCCACAGGGTTGTCCAAGAGACCCAGTACTTC
NA,TRBJ1-1,TRBV3-1,NA,CASSYPGALGNTEAFF,TGTGCCAGCAGCTATCCAGGGGCCTTGGGAAACACTGAAGCTTTCTTT